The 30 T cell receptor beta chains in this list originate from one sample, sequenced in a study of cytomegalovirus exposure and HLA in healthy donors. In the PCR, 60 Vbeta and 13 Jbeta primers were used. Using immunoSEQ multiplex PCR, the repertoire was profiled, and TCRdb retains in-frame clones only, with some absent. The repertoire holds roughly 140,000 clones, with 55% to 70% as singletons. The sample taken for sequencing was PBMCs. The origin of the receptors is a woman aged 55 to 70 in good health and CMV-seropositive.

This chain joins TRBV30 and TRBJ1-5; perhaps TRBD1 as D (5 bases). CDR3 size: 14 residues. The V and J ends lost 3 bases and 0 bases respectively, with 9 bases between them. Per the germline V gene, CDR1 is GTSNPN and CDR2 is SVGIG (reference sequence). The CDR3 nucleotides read TGTGCCTGGAGCCAAGGGGTTAGCAATCAGCCCCAGCATTTT. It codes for CAWSQGVSNQPQHF.

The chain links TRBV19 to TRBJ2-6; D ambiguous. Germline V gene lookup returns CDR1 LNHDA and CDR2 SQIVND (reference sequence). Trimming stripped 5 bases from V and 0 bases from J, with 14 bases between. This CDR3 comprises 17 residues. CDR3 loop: CASSDQRSSSGANVLTF. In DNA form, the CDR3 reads TGTGCCAGTAGTGATCAGCGTTCTTCCTCTGGGGCCAACGTCCTGACTTTC. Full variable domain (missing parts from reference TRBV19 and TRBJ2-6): DGGITQSPKYLFRKEGQNVTLSCEQNLNHDAMYWYRQDPGQGLRLIYYSQIVNDFQKGDIAEGYSVSREKKESFPLTVTSAQKNPTAFYLCASSDQRSSSGANVLTFGAGSRLTVL.

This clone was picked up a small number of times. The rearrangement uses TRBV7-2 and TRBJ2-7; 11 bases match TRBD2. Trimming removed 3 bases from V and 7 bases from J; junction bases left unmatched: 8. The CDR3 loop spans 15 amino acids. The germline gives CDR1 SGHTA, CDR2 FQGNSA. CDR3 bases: TGTGCCAGCAGCTTTATGACTAGCGGGGTACGTGAGCAGTACTTC. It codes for CASSFMTSGVREQYF. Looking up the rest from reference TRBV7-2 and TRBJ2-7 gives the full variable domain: GAGVSQSPSNKVTEKGKDVELRCDPISGHTALYWYRQSLGQGLEFLIYFQGNSAPDKSGLPSDRFSAERTGGSVSTLTIQRTQQEDSAVYLCASSFMTSGVREQYFGPGTRLTVT.

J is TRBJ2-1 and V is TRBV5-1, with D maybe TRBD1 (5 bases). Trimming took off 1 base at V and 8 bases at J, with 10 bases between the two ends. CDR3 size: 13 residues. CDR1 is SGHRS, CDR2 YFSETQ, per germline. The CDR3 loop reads CASSLSGFDEQFF. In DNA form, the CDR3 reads TGCGCCAGCAGCTTGTCAGGGTTCGATGAGCAGTTCTTC.

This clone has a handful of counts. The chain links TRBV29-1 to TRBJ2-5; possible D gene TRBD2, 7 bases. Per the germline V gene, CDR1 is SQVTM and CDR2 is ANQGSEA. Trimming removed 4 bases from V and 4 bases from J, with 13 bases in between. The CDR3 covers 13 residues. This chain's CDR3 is CSVGSGGRETQYF. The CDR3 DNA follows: TGCAGCGTTGGCTCCGGGGGGCGAGAGACCCAGTACTTC.

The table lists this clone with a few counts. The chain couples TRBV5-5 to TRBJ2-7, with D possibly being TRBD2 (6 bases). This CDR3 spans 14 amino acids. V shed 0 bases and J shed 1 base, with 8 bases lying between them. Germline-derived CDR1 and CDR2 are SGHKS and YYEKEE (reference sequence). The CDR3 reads CASSLGLVSYEQYF. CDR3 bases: TGTGCCAGCAGCTTGGGACTAGTATCCTACGAGCAGTACTTC.

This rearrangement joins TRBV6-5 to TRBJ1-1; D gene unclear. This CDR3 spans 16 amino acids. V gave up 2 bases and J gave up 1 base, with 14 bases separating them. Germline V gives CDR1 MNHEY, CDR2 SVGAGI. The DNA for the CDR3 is TGTGCCAGCAGTTACCTCCCCGGGAGGAGGAACACTGAAGCTTTCTTT. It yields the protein CASSYLPGRRNTEAFF.

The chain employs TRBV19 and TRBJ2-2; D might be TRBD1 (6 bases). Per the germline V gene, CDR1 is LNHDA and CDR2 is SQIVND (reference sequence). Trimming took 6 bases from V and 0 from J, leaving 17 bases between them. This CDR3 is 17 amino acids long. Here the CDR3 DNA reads TGTGCCAGTAGCCGTTTATTGACAGGCCCGAACACCGGGGAGCTGTTTTTT. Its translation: CASSRLLTGPNTGELFF.

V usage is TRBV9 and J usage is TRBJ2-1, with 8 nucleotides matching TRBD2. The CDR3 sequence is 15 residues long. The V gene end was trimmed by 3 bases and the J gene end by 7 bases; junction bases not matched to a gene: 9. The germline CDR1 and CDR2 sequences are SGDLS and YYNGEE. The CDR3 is CASSAGGANGNEQFF. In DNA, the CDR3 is TGTGCCAGCAGCGCCGGGGGGGCTAATGGGAATGAGCAGTTCTTC.

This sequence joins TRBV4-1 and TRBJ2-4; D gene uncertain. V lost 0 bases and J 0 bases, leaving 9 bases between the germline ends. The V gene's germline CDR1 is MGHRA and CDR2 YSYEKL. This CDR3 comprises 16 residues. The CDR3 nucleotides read TGCGCCAGCAGCCAAGAGGGCAATATAGCCAAAAACATTCAGTACTTC. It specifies CASSQEGNIAKNIQYF.

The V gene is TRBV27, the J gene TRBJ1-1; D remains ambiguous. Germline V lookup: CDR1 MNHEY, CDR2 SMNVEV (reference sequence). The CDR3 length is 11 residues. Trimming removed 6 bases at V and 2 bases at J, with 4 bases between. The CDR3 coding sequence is TGTGCCAGCAGGGCAAACACTGAAGCTTTCTTT. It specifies CASRANTEAFF.

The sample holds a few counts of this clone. CDR3 sequence (DNA): TGTGCCAGCAGCTTGGCCAGTACAGGGAACTATGGCTACACCTTC. It encodes CASSLASTGNYGYTF. The chain couples TRBV5-4 to TRBJ1-2; a possible D gene is TRBD1 (6 bases). V dropped 0 bases and J dropped 2 bases, with 11 bases sitting between them. The length of the CDR3 is 15 residues. Germline V gene lookup returns CDR1 SGHNT and CDR2 YYREEE (reference sequence).

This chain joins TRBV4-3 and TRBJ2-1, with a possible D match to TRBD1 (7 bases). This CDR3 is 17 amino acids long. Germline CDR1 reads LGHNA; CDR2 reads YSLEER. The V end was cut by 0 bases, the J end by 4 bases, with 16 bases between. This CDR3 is CASSQEGGVGGYNEQFF. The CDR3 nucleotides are TGCGCCAGCAGCCAAGAAGGGGGCGTCGGAGGGTACAATGAGCAGTTCTTC.

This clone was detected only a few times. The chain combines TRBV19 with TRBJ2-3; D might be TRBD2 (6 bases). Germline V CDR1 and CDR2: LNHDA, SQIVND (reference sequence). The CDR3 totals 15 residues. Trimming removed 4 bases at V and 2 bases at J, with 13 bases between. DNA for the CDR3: TGTGCCAGTAGTAGGGAGCGGGCTTTCACAGATACGCAGTATTTT. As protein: CASSRERAFTDTQYF.

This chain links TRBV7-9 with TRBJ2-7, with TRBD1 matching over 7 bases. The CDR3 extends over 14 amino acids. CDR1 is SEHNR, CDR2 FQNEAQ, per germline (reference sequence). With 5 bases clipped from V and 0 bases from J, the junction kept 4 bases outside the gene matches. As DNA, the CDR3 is TGTGCCAGCAGCCTAGGGGGCAACTCCTACGAGCAGTACTTC. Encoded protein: CASSLGGNSYEQYF.

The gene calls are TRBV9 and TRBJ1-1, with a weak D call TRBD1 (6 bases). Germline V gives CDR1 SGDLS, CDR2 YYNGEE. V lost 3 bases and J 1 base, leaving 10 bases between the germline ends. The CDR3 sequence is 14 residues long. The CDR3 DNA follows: TGTGCCAGCAGCGGAGGGGGGGCGAACACTGAAGCTTTCTTT. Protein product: CASSGGGANTEAFF.

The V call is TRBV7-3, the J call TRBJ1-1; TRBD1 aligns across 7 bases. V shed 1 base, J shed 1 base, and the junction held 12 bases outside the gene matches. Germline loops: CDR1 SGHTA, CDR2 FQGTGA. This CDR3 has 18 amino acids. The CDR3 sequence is CASSLKGAGKEENTEAFF. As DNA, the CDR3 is TGTGCCAGCAGCTTAAAGGGGGCAGGGAAGGAGGAGAACACTGAAGCTTTCTTT.

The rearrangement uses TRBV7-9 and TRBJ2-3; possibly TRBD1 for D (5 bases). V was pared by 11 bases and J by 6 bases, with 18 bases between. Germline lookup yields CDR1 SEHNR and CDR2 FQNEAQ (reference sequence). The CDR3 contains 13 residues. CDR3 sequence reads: CAGALERADTQYF. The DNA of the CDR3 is TGTGCCGGGGCTTTGGAAAGGGCTGATACGCAGTATTTT. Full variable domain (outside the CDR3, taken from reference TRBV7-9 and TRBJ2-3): DTGVSQNPRHKITKRGQNVTFRCDPISEHNRLYWYRQTLGQGPEFLTYFQNEAQLEKSRLLSDRFSAERPKGSFSTLEIQRTEQGDSAMYLCAGALERADTQYFGPGTRLTVL.

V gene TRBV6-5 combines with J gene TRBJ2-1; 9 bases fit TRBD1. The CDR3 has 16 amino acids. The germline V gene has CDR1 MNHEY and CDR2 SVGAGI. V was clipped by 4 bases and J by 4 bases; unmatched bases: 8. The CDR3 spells CASSSIDRGGYNEQFF. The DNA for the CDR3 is TGTGCCAGCAGTTCAATAGACAGGGGGGGTTACAATGAGCAGTTCTTC.

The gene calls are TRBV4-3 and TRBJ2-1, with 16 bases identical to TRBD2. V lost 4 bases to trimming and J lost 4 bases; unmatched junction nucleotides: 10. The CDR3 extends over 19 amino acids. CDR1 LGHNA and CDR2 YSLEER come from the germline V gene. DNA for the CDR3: TGCGCCAGCAGCCGACGACCGGGACTAGCGGGAGGGGGGTACAATGAGCAGTTCTTC. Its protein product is CASSRRPGLAGGGYNEQFF.

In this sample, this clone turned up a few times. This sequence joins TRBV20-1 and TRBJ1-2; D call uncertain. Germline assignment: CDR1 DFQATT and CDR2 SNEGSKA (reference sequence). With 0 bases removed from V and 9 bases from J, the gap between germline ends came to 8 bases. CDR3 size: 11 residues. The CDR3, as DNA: TGCAGTGCTAGAGATTACAGAAGCTACACCTTC. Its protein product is CSARDYRSYTF.

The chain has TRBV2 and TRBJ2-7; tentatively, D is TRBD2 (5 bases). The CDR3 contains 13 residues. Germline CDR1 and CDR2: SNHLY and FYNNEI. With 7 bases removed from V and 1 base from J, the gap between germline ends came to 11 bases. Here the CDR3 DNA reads TGTGCCAGCAACGTCGGGGATTCCTACGAGCAGTACTTC. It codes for CASNVGDSYEQYF.

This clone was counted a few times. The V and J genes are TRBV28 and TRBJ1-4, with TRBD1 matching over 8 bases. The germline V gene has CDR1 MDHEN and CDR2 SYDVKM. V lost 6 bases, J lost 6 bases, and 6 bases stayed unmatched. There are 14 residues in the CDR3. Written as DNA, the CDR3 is TGTGCCAGCAGCCAACAGGGGGGGCATGAAAAACTGTTTTTT. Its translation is CASSQQGGHEKLFF.

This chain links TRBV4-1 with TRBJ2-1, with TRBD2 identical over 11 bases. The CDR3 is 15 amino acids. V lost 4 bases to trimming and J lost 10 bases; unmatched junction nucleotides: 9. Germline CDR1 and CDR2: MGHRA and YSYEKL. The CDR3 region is CASSPGLAEGGEQFF. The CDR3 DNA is TGCGCCAGCAGCCCGGGACTAGCGGAGGGAGGGGAGCAGTTCTTC.

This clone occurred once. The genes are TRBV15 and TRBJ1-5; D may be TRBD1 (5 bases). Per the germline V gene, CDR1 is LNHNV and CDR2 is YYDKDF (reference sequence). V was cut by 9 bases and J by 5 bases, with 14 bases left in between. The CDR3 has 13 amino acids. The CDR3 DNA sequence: TGTGCCACAGGGCTACAGGCCGATCAGCCCCAGCATTTT. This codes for CATGLQADQPQHF.

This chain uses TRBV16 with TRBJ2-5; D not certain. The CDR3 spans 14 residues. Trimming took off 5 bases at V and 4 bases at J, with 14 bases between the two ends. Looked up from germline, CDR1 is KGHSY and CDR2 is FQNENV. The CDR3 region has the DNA TGTGCCAGCAGCACGAAAGAGGCAGCAGAGACCCAGTACTTC. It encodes CASSTKEAAETQYF.

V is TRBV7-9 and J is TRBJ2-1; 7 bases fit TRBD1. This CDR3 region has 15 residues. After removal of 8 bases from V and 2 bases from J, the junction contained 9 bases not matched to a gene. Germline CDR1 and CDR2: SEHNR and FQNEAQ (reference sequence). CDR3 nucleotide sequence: TGTGCCAGCCCGGCCGGGACAGAAACCTACAATGAGCAGTTCTTC. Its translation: CASPAGTETYNEQFF.

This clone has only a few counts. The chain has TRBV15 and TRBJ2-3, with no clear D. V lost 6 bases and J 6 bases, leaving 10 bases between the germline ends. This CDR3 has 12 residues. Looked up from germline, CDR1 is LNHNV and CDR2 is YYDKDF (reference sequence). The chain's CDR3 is CATSTELDTQYF. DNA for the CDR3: TGTGCCACCAGTACGGAGTTGGATACGCAGTATTTT.

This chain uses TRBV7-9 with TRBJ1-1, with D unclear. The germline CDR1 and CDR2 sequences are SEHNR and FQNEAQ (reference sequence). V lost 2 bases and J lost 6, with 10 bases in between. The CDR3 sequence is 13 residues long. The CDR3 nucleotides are TGTGCCAGCAGCTTAACTGTGTCGGCTGAAGCTTTCTTT. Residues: CASSLTVSAEAFF.

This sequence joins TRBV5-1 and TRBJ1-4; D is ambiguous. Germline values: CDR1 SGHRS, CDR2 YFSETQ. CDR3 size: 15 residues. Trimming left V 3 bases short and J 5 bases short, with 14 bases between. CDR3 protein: CASSSTYDGNEKLFF. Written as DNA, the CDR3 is TGCGCCAGCAGCTCGACCTATGACGGGAATGAAAAACTGTTTTTT.